Below, 6 T cell receptor beta chains from the same sample are listed, as sequenced in a study of blood T cells in healthy people across ages. Then a second PCR, running roughly 6 to 11 cycles, was carried out with a sample-barcoded 5' primer and a J-beta primer mix. TCRdb independently ran MiXCR on the 5' RACE reads; one entry per CDR3 protein. The sample has about 1,500,000 distinct CDR3 sequences, roughly 40% seen once. Sample: blood. These receptors all come from a woman aged 18-30 years in good health.

The CDR3 region is CASSQPRVGTYYNEQFF. The CDR3 DNA follows: TGTGCCAGCAGCCAACCCCGAGTCGGGACGTACTACAATGAGCAGTTCTTC. This chain joins TRBV3-1 and TRBJ2-1, with D perhaps assigned TRBD1 or TRBD2 (5 bases each). The CDR3 sequence is 17 residues long. CDR1 and CDR2 from the germline V gene are LGHDT and YNNKEL (reference sequence). Trimming left V 2 bases short and J 3 bases short, with 17 bases between.

In this sample, this clonotype turned up a few times. The chain couples TRBV6-2 or TRBV6-3 to TRBJ2-5; D not resolved. The DNA matches TRBJ2-7 better at its end, which makes the J call doubtful. Germline CDR1 is MNHEY and CDR2 is SVGEGT. This CDR3 region has 16 residues. The CDR3 region is CASSFRSLLGTHEQYF. The DNA of the CDR3 is TGTGCCAGCAGTTTCCGGTCTCTCTTGGGCACCCACGAGCAGTACTTC.

The J gene is TRBJ1-1, the V gene TRBV29-1; no definite D call. Between the trimmed V and J ends, which lost 7 bases and 4 bases, there was a span of 10 bases. The CDR3 covers 11 residues. CDR1 and CDR2 (germline): SQVTM, ANQGSEA. CDR3 protein: CSAIEVTEAFF. The CDR3 DNA reads as TGCAGCGCGATTGAGGTCACTGAAGCTTTCTTT.

This chain connects TRBV11-1 to TRBJ1-4; a weak D match, TRBD1 (6 bases). The CDR3 consists of 15 residues. V shed 3 bases and J shed 8 bases, with 16 bases lying between them. The germline gives CDR1 SGHAT, CDR2 FQDESV (reference sequence). The CDR3 sequence is CASSLGTLVSEKLFF. CDR3 in DNA: TGTGCCAGCAGCTTGGGGACATTGGTTTCGGAAAAACTGTTTTTT.

This clonotype showed up just a few times. This chain connects TRBV4-2 to TRBJ1-2; TRBD1 is a possible D gene (6 bases). Trimming took off 4 bases at V and 3 bases at J, with 9 bases between the two ends. Germline V gene lookup returns CDR1 LGHNA and CDR2 YNFKEQ. This CDR3 has 13 amino acids. In nucleotides, the CDR3 is TGTGCCAGCAGCCGGGACAAATACTATGGCTACACCTTC. It encodes CASSRDKYYGYTF.

The rearrangement uses TRBV7-2 and TRBJ1-4, with TRBD1 as a possible D gene (5 bases). From germline, CDR1 is SGHTA and CDR2 FQGNSA. V was pared by 2 bases and J by 5 bases, with 12 bases between. The CDR3 length is 15 residues. The CDR3 protein is CASSLLGTANEKLFF. The CDR3 nucleotides read TGTGCCAGCAGCTTACTGGGGACGGCCAATGAAAAACTGTTTTTT.